These 13 T cell receptor beta chains share one sample of origin, sequenced in a study of breast tumors, draining lymph nodes, adjacent tissues. TCRdb analysed the multiplex PCR reads with MiXCR anew, one entry per CDR3 protein. The table lists about 21,000 distinct CDR3 sequences, approximately 40% of them singletons. Source material: breast tumor tissue. Receptors were obtained from a female donor with breast cancer. Some clones in this sample may be carry-over from other donors' samples.

This sequence joins TRBV10-2 and TRBJ2-7, with 8 bases identical to TRBD2. Germline CDR1 is WSHSY and CDR2 is SAAADI. This CDR3 contains 12 residues. With 4 bases clipped from V and 6 bases from J, the junction kept 2 bases outside the gene matches. The CDR3 DNA sequence: TGCGCCAGCAGTGTCGGGACTAGCGAGCAGTACTTC. This codes for CASSVGTSEQYF.

This clonotype was seen ten or more times. The junction does not match germline at one end; this may be a read error. The genes are TRBV7-3 and TRBJ2-1; 10 bases are shared with TRBD2. Germline-derived CDR1 and CDR2 are SGHTA and FQGTGA. This CDR3 contains 17 residues. CDR3: CASSQWASGRPYSEQFF. DNA of the CDR3: TGTGCCAGCAGCCAGTGGGCTAGCGGGAGACCCTACAGTGAGCAGTTCTTC.

This clonotype occurred many times. The genes are TRBV29-1 and TRBJ2-7, with 9 bases lining up with TRBD1. In germline, CDR1 is SQVTM, CDR2 ANQGSEA. V lost 3 bases, J lost 5 bases, and 8 bases stayed unmatched. The CDR3 has 14 residues. The DNA of the CDR3 is TGCAGCGTTGACGGGGACAGGGTTTCGGACGAGCAGTACTTC. Amino acids: CSVDGDRVSDEQYF.

This clonotype occurred many times. The genes are TRBV29-1 and TRBJ2-3; D call uncertain. The V gene's germline CDR1 is SQVTM and CDR2 ANQGSEA. The V gene lost 2 bases and the J gene lost 6 bases, with 15 bases spanning the gap. The CDR3 runs 14 residues. Written as DNA, the CDR3 is TGCAGCGTTGAAAGTGACCCCGAGGCGGATACGCAGTATTTT. Its protein product is CSVESDPEADTQYF.

The J gene is TRBJ1-2, the V gene TRBV12-3 or TRBV12-4; 8 bases line up with TRBD1. J gave up 8 bases and V 3 bases, and 5 bases lay outside the gene matches. CDR3 length: 13 amino acids. The CDR3 here is CASSFQGAEGYTF. CDR3 DNA: TGTGCCAGCAGTTTTCAGGGGGCGGAAGGCTACACCTTC.

This chain uses TRBV30 with TRBJ2-6; 11 nucleotides align to TRBD1. CDR3 size: 16 residues. The germline gives CDR1 GTSNPN, CDR2 SVGIG (reference sequence). Unmatched junction bases numbered 5, after V lost 5 bases and J lost 2 bases. CDR3 region: CAWAGTGGPGANVLTF. The CDR3 DNA is TGTGCCTGGGCGGGGACAGGGGGACCTGGGGCCAACGTCCTGACTTTC.

This clonotype came up a few times. V gene TRBV20-1 combines with J gene TRBJ2-7; possibly TRBD1 or TRBD2 for D (5 bases each). The germline gives CDR1 DFQATT, CDR2 SNEGSKA (reference sequence). The CDR3 loop spans 11 amino acids. Trimming removed 3 bases at V and 5 bases at J, with 8 bases between. The CDR3 DNA sequence: TGCAGTGCTAGGGGACGGGACGAGCAGTACTTC. Its protein is CSARGRDEQYF.

This sequence joins TRBV20-1 and TRBJ2-7, with 7 nucleotides matching TRBD1. CDR3 length equals 18 residues. CDR1 DFQATT and CDR2 SNEGSKA come from the germline V gene (reference sequence). The trim removed 3 bases at V and 6 bases at J, leaving 23 bases unmatched. In DNA, the CDR3 is TGCAGTGCTAGGGATTACCCGGGACAGTCTACGAAGGGTGGCGAGCAGTACTTC. It specifies CSARDYPGQSTKGGEQYF.

This clonotype was recorded many times. The rearrangement uses TRBV5-4 and TRBJ2-7; the D gene could be TRBD1 or TRBD2 (5 bases each). V lost 4 bases to trimming and J lost 2 bases, with 13 bases between them. Germline CDR1 is SGHNT and CDR2 is YYREEE (reference sequence). The CDR3 covers 14 residues. This CDR3 is CASSEGDRPYEQYF. CDR3 sequence (DNA): TGTGCCAGCAGCGAAGGGGACCGACCCTACGAGCAGTACTTC.

Ten or more counts support this clonotype. The V gene is TRBV5-1, the J gene TRBJ2-7; 11 bases line up with TRBD2. The germline gives CDR1 SGHRS, CDR2 YFSETQ. This CDR3 comprises 13 residues. Losses at the gene ends were 4 bases for V and 5 bases for J; bases not matched to a gene: 2. DNA of the CDR3: TGCGCCAGCAGCACTAGCGGGAGCAACGAGCAGTACTTC. Translated: CASSTSGSNEQYF.

The chain combines TRBV7-3 with TRBJ2-2, with D possibly matching TRBD2 (5 bases). Trimming shortened V by 1 base and J by 6 bases, and 18 bases separated the two germline ends. Looked up from germline, CDR1 is SGHTA and CDR2 is FQGTGA. This CDR3 spans 17 amino acids. The CDR3 reads CASSLRRNAPGAGELFF. The CDR3 bases are TGTGCCAGCAGCTTAAGGAGGAACGCCCCCGGGGCCGGGGAGCTGTTTTTT.

In this sample, this clonotype turned up many times. This chain connects TRBV20-1 to TRBJ1-6; D gene unclear. V was cut by 5 bases and J by 9 bases, with 20 bases left in between. The CDR3 runs to 15 residues. Per the germline V gene, CDR1 is DFQATT and CDR2 is SNEGSKA (reference sequence). CDR3 sequence: CSAPTLGDQSSPLHF. In DNA, the CDR3 is TGCAGTGCTCCCACCCTCGGCGATCAAAGTTCACCCCTCCACTTT.

This clonotype was recorded many times. The gene calls are TRBV19 and TRBJ1-5, with 8 bases that match TRBD1. Germline assignment: CDR1 LNHDA and CDR2 SQIVND (reference sequence). Trimming cost V 5 bases and J 6 bases; bases outside gene matches: 9. The CDR3 extends over 15 amino acids. The DNA for the CDR3 is TGTGCCAGTAGTGAACTGGACAGGGAGGCTCAGCCCCAGCATTTT. Amino acid sequence: CASSELDREAQPQHF.